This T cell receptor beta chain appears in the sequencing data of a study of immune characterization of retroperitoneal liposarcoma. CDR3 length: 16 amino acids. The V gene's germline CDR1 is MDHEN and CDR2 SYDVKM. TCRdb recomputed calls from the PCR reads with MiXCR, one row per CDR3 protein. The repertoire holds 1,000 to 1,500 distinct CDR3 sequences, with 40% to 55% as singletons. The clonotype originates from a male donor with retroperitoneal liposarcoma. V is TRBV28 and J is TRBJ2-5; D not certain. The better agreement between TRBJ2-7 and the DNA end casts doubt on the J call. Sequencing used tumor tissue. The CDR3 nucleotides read TGTGCCAGCAGTTTATTTGAAAGTCAGCGTGCCTACGAGCAGTACTTC. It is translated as CASSLFESQRAYEQYF.